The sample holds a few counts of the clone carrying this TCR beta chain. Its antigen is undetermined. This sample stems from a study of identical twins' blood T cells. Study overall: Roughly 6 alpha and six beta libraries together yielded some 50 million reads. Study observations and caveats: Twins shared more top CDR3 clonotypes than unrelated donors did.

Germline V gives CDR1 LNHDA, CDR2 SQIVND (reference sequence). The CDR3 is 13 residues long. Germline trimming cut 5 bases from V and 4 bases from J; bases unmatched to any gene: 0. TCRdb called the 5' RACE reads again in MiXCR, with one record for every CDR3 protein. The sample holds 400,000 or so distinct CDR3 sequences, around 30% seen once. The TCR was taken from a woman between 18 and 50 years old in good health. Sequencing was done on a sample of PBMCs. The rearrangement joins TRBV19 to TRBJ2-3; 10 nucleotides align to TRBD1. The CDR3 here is CASSDRGPDTQYF. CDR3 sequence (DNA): TGTGCCAGTAGTGACAGGGGGCCAGATACGCAGTATTTT.